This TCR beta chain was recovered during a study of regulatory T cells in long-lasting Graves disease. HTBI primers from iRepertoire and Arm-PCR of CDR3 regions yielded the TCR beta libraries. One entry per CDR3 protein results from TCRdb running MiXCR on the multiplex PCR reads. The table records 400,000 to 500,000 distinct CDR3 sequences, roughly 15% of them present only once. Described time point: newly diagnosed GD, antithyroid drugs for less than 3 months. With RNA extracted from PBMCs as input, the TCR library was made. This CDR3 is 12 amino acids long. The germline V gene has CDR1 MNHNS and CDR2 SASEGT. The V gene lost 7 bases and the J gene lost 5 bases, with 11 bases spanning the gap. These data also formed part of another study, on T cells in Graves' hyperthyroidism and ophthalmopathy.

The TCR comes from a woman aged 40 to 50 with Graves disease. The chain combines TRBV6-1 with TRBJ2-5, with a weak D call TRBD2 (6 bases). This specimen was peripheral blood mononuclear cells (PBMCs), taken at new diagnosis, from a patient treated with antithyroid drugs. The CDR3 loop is CASNGAGETQYF. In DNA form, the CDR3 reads TGTGCCAGCAACGGCGCGGGGGAGACCCAGTACTTC.